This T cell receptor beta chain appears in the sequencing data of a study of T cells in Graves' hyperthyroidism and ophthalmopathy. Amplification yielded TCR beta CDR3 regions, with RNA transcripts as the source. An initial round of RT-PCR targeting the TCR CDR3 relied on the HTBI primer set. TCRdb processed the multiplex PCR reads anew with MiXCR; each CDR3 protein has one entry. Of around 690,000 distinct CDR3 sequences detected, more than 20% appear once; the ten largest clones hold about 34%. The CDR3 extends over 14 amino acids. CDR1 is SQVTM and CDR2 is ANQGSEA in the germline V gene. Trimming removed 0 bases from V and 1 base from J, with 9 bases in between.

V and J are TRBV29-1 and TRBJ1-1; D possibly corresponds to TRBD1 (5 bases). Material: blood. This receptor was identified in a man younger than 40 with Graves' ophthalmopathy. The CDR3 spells CSVEDRQTNTEAFF. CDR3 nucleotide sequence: TGCAGCGTTGAAGATAGACAGACGAACACTGAAGCTTTCTTT.